These 32 T cell receptor beta chains share one sample of origin, sequenced in a study of a mutant IDH1 vaccine in newly diagnosed glioma. Time point reported: baseline, week 1 (first vaccination visit). Stated treatment: pre-vaccination baseline after standard-of-care therapy. Repertoires were generated with immunoSEQ multiplex PCR, while TCRdb's copy carries only in-frame clones and drops some. This repertoire shows 75,000 to 100,000 clones, almost 85% found once; its top ten account for about 5.1%. The sequences come from PBMCs, collected from a glioma patient treated with radiotherapy, temozolomide or both. All receptors come from a man aged 35 to 55 with glioma. Some clones in this sample may be carry-over from other donors' samples.

The chain links TRBV7-6 to TRBJ1-2, with 7 bases lining up with TRBD1. J lost 7 bases, V lost 4 bases, and 6 bases had no gene match. Germline CDR1 is SGHVS and CDR2 is FNYEAQ. The CDR3 contains 13 residues. This CDR3 reads CASSSTGLVGYTF. For the CDR3, the DNA is TGTGCCAGCAGCTCGACAGGGCTAGTTGGCTACACCTTC.

CDR3 residues: CSVLGIDSLNEKLFF. CDR3 sequence (DNA): TGCAGCGTCCTGGGTATAGACAGCCTTAATGAAAAACTGTTTTTT. The V and J genes are TRBV29-1 and TRBJ1-4; a possible D gene is TRBD1 (5 bases). CDR3 length: 15 residues. The germline V gene encodes CDR1 SQVTM and CDR2 ANQGSEA. V was cut by 6 bases and J by 4 bases, with 18 bases left in between. The full variable domain, in which reference TRBV29-1 and TRBJ1-4 provide the parts outside the CDR3, is SAVISQKPSRDICQRGTSLTIQCQVDSQVTMMFWYRQQPGQSLTLIATANQGSEATYESGFVIDKFPISRPNLTFSTLTVSNMSPEDSSIYLCSVLGIDSLNEKLFFGSGTQLSVL.

The V call is TRBV5-6, the J call TRBJ1-2; D remains ambiguous. Germline V gene data show CDR1 as SGHDT and CDR2 as YYEEEE. The CDR3 has 12 residues. V gave up 6 bases and J gave up 3 bases, with 9 bases separating them. CDR3 protein: CASKSMDYGYTF. The DNA for the CDR3 is TGTGCCAGCAAGTCAATGGACTATGGCTACACCTTC. Looking up the rest from reference TRBV5-6 and TRBJ1-2 gives the full variable domain: DAGVTQSPTHLIKTRGQQVTLRCSPKSGHDTVSWYQQALGQGPQFIFQYYEEEERQRGNFPDRFSGHQFPNYSSELNVNALLLGDSALYLCASKSMDYGYTFGSGTRLTVV.

The chain has TRBV23-1 and TRBJ2-4; the match to TRBD1 covers 8 bases. TRBV23-1 is classed as an ORF, of uncertain function. Trimming at V came to 4 bases and at J to 6 bases, leaving 8 bases not matched to a gene. The CDR3 spans 15 residues. In DNA, the CDR3 is TGCGCCAGCAGTCGTGGACAGGGTCGGGCAAACATTCAGTACTTC. Its translation is CASSRGQGRANIQYF.

This sequence joins TRBV6-6 and TRBJ1-1; D might be TRBD1 (5 bases). The germline V and J ends were trimmed by 6 bases and 3 bases, with 8 bases remaining between them. The CDR3 runs 12 residues. CDR1 and CDR2 from the germline V gene are MNHNY and SVGAGI (reference sequence). CDR3 residues: CASRAGDTEAFF. CDR3 coding DNA: TGTGCCAGCAGGGCGGGGGACACTGAAGCTTTCTTT.

The V call is TRBV7-2, the J call TRBJ2-5; D may be TRBD2 (5 bases). The CDR3 length is 14 residues. Germline loops: CDR1 SGHTA, CDR2 FQGNSA. With 1 base removed from V and 7 bases from J, the gap between germline ends came to 13 bases. The CDR3 loop reads CASSLEASRGTQYF. CDR3 bases: TGTGCCAGCAGCTTAGAGGCTAGCCGGGGGACCCAGTACTTC.

The chain joins TRBV7-6 to TRBJ2-2; weak D call: TRBD2 (5 bases). The CDR3 extends over 13 amino acids. Germline loops: CDR1 SGHVS, CDR2 FNYEAQ. The V gene lost 5 bases and the J gene lost 8 bases, with 12 bases spanning the gap. CDR3 residues: CASSPDSRGELFF. Written as DNA, the CDR3 is TGTGCCAGCAGCCCGGACTCCCGAGGGGAGCTGTTTTTT.

This clone was seen ten or more times. V gene TRBV6-6 combines with J gene TRBJ1-1; D not resolved. Germline CDR1 reads MNHNY; CDR2 reads SVGAGI (reference sequence). This CDR3 has 11 amino acids. The V gene lost 7 bases and the J gene lost 1 base, with 4 bases spanning the gap. This CDR3 is CASIGNTEAFF. CDR3 bases: TGTGCCAGCATCGGGAACACTGAAGCTTTCTTT.

Only a few counts were recorded for this clone. In DNA form, the CDR3 reads TGTGCCTGGAGCAGAGACCTAAGGGAGCCCCAGCATTTT. Its translation is CAWSRDLREPQHF. The chain has TRBV30 and TRBJ1-5, with D uncertain. The germline V gene encodes CDR1 GTSNPN and CDR2 SVGIG (reference sequence). V was pared by 3 bases and J by 8 bases, with 14 bases between. This CDR3 comprises 13 residues.

This clone has a single count. This chain connects TRBV5-8 to TRBJ2-7; D uncertain. The CDR3 sequence is 11 residues long. The V end lost 2 bases, the J end lost 4 bases, and 4 bases lay between the germline ends. Germline assignment: CDR1 SGHTS and CDR2 YDEGEE. The CDR3 is CASSFTYEQYF. For the CDR3, the DNA is TGTGCCAGCAGCTTTACTTACGAGCAGTACTTC. The full variable domain, with the rest looked up from reference TRBV5-8 and TRBJ2-7, is EAGVTQSPTHLIKTRGQQATLRCSPISGHTSVYWYQQALGLGLQFLLWYDEGEERNRGNFPPRFSGRQFPNYSSELNVNALELEDSALYLCASSFTYEQYFGPGTRLTVT.

The V call is TRBV6-6, the J call TRBJ1-6; no definite D call. Trimming cost V 5 bases and J 0 bases, with 11 bases left between them. Germline V gives CDR1 MNHNY, CDR2 SVGAGI (reference sequence). This CDR3 is 16 amino acids long. This CDR3 reads CASSATESSYNSPLHF. Written as DNA, the CDR3 is TGTGCCAGCAGTGCGACGGAAAGCTCCTATAATTCACCCCTCCACTTT.

The gene calls are TRBV4-1 and TRBJ1-6; D is possibly TRBD1 (6 bases). CDR1 and CDR2 (germline): MGHRA, YSYEKL. Trimming pared 0 bases from V and 9 bases from J, leaving 15 bases between. CDR3 length equals 16 residues. The CDR3 sequence: CASSQDRTQGTSPLHF. The CDR3 DNA reads as TGCGCCAGCAGCCAAGATCGTACTCAGGGGACTTCACCCCTCCACTTT.

The CDR3 coding sequence is TGCGCCAGCAGCTTAGGAGGGTACGAGCAGTACTTC. It translates to CASSLGGYEQYF. The chain has TRBV5-1 and TRBJ2-7, with a possible D match to TRBD2 (6 bases). Germline lookup yields CDR1 SGHRS and CDR2 YFSETQ. V was shortened by 2 bases and J by 4 bases, with 7 bases between the two germline ends. The CDR3 is 12 residues long.

This clone was recorded a few times. This sequence joins TRBV27 and TRBJ1-6, with no clear D. Trimming pared 8 bases from V and 8 bases from J, leaving 7 bases between. This CDR3 spans 11 amino acids. Germline assignment: CDR1 MNHEY and CDR2 SMNVEV (reference sequence). The CDR3 DNA reads TGTGCCAGCCTGAGGGATTCACCCCTCCACTTT. Translation gives CASLRDSPLHF.

This clone has more than one count but fewer than ten. This chain uses TRBV2 with TRBJ1-4, with no clear D. CDR1 and CDR2 from the germline V gene are SNHLY and FYNNEI. The CDR3 covers 10 residues. The V end was cut by 6 bases, the J end by 7 bases, with 3 bases between. CDR3 nucleotide sequence: TGTGCCAGCAGGGGTGAAAAACTGTTTTTT. This encodes CASRGEKLFF.

The chain couples TRBV7-9 to TRBJ2-7; perhaps TRBD1 as D (7 bases). Germline-derived CDR1 and CDR2 are SEHNR and FQNEAQ (reference sequence). Trimming took 5 bases from V and 3 from J, leaving 17 bases between them. This CDR3 region has 15 residues. The CDR3 is CASSPGQVGGYEQYF. CDR3 in DNA: TGTGCCAGCAGCCCCGGACAGGTGGGGGGCTACGAGCAGTACTTC.

The chain links TRBV6-1 to TRBJ2-7; 7 positions match TRBD1. With 2 bases clipped from V and 2 bases from J, the junction kept 6 bases outside the gene matches. Germline CDR1 and CDR2: MNHNS and SASEGT. The CDR3 contains 15 residues. In DNA form, the CDR3 reads TGTGCCAGCAGTGAAATCCACAGGGGCACCTACGAGCAGTACTTC. Encoded protein: CASSEIHRGTYEQYF.

The chain couples TRBV5-1 to TRBJ1-6, with 8 bases matching TRBD1. After removal of 1 base from V and 9 bases from J, the junction contained 6 bases not matched to a gene. CDR1 and CDR2 from the germline V gene are SGHRS and YFSETQ. This CDR3 spans 15 amino acids. The CDR3 sequence: CASSLQGAFGSPLHF. Here the CDR3 DNA reads TGCGCCAGCAGCTTGCAGGGGGCTTTCGGTTCACCCCTCCACTTT.

V usage is TRBV25-1 and J usage is TRBJ1-5; D unresolved. V was clipped by 5 bases and J by 2 bases, with 4 bases between them. The CDR3 sequence is 12 residues long. Per germline, CDR1 MGHDK and CDR2 SYGVNS. CDR3 nucleotide sequence: TGTGCCAGCAGTATCCGCAATCAGCCCCAGCATTTT. Its protein product is CASSIRNQPQHF.

In nucleotides, the CDR3 is TGTGCCAGCAGTTACAGCTTTGGGGGATCCTACAATGAGCAGTTCTTC. It yields the protein CASSYSFGGSYNEQFF. V gene TRBV6-5 combines with J gene TRBJ2-1; D tentatively reads TRBD1 or TRBD2 (5 bases each). CDR1 is MNHEY, CDR2 SVGAGI, per germline. V was trimmed by 2 bases and J by 1 base, leaving 12 bases between them. This CDR3 region has 16 residues.

This clone showed up just a few times. V is TRBV6-1 and J is TRBJ1-2; TRBD1 matches 9 bases. Germline values: CDR1 MNHNS, CDR2 SASEGT. Trimming removed 2 bases from V and 8 bases from J; junction bases left unmatched: 6. This CDR3 is built from 14 residues. The CDR3 region is CASSEPGQGRGYTF. The CDR3 coding sequence is TGTGCCAGCAGTGAACCAGGACAGGGGAGAGGCTACACCTTC.

This clone showed up just once. The J gene is TRBJ2-1, the V gene TRBV9; 9 nucleotides line up with TRBD2. Germline V gene lookup returns CDR1 SGDLS and CDR2 YYNGEE. With V trimmed by 4 bases and J by 5 bases, 7 bases remained unmatched. There are 15 residues in the CDR3. The CDR3 is CASSTGTSRHNEQFF. The CDR3 DNA follows: TGTGCCAGCAGCACGGGGACTAGCCGCCACAATGAGCAGTTCTTC. The whole variable domain, filled in from reference TRBV9 and TRBJ2-1, reads DSGVTQTPKHLITATGQRVTLRCSPRSGDLSVYWYQQSLDQGLQFLIQYYNGEERAKGNILERFSAQQFPDLHSELNLSSLELGDSALYFCASSTGTSRHNEQFFGPGTRLTVL.

The chain couples TRBV4-1 to TRBJ1-2, with TRBD1 matching 12 bases. The CDR3 runs to 19 residues. V shed 4 bases, J shed 8 bases, and the junction held 20 bases outside the gene matches. CDR1 and CDR2 from the germline V gene are MGHRA and YSYEKL. The CDR3 DNA reads as TGCGCCAGCAGCCTCCGACTACCGGGACAGGGGGCCTACGAGCTAGGCTACACCTTC. It is translated as CASSLRLPGQGAYELGYTF.

V is TRBV19 and J is TRBJ1-1; D is perhaps TRBD1 (6 bases). The V end was cut by 4 bases, the J end by 4 bases, with 16 bases between. In germline, CDR1 is LNHDA, CDR2 SQIVND (reference sequence). This CDR3 spans 15 amino acids. The DNA of the CDR3 is TGTGCCAGTAGTAGCATCGACAGGTTCGGCACTGAAGCTTTCTTT. This sequence encodes CASSSIDRFGTEAFF.

The rearrangement links TRBV13 to TRBJ1-6; D gene unclear. The germline gives CDR1 PRHDT, CDR2 FYEKMQ (reference sequence). The CDR3 covers 15 residues. V was trimmed by 2 bases and J by 1 base, leaving 6 bases between them. This CDR3 is CASSLRGSYNSPLHF. CDR3 nucleotide sequence: TGTGCCAGCAGCTTACGGGGATCCTATAATTCACCCCTCCACTTT. Combining the CDR3 with reference TRBV13 and TRBJ1-6 gives the whole variable domain AAGVIQSPRHLIKEKRETATLKCYPIPRHDTVYWYQQGPGQDPQFLISFYEKMQSDKGSIPDRFSAQQFSDYHSELNMSSLELGDSALYFCASSLRGSYNSPLHFGNGTRLTVT.

Only a few counts were recorded for this clone. The chain combines TRBV30 with TRBJ1-2; 7 positions match TRBD1. The CDR3 has 11 residues. Trimming took 5 bases from V and 4 from J; bases not matched to a gene: 1. Germline V gene sequence: CDR1 GTSNPN, CDR2 SVGIG (reference sequence). The CDR3 DNA reads TGTGCCTGGTGGGACAGCTATGGCTACACCTTC. This codes for CAWWDSYGYTF. Looking up the rest from reference TRBV30 and TRBJ1-2 gives the full variable domain: SQTIHQWPATLVQPVGSPLSLECTVEGTSNPNLYWYRQAAGRGLQLLFYSVGIGQISSEVPQNLSASRPQDRQFILSSKKLLLSDSGFYLCAWWDSYGYTFGSGTRLTVV.

V and J are TRBV6-5 and TRBJ2-7; tentative D call: TRBD1 (5 bases). Germline V gives CDR1 MNHEY, CDR2 SVGAGI. The CDR3 length is 14 residues. Deletions cut 2 bases from V and 6 bases from J, with 14 bases between. CDR3 coding DNA: TGTGCCAGCAGTTACCAGGGAAGCTCTGGCGAGCAGTACTTC. It codes for CASSYQGSSGEQYF.

J is TRBJ1-2 and V is TRBV4-1, with D perhaps TRBD1 (5 bases). The CDR3 covers 14 residues. V lost 6 bases to trimming and J lost 6 bases, with 17 bases between them. From germline, CDR1 is MGHRA and CDR2 YSYEKL. The CDR3 reads CASSNRREFDGYTF. The CDR3 coding sequence is TGCGCCAGCAGTAACAGGAGGGAGTTCGATGGCTACACCTTC.

The chain is built from TRBV2 and TRBJ1-1, with D possibly being TRBD1 (6 bases). This CDR3 contains 14 residues. Germline assignment: CDR1 SNHLY and CDR2 FYNNEI. Deletions cut 3 bases from V and 0 bases from J, with 8 bases between. CDR3 in DNA: TGTGCCAGCAGTGATCAGGGGATGAACACTGAAGCTTTCTTT. It encodes CASSDQGMNTEAFF.

This chain uses TRBV13 with TRBJ1-2; the D gene is possibly TRBD1 (5 bases). The V end lost 3 bases, the J end lost 0 bases, and 8 bases lay between the germline ends. In germline, CDR1 is PRHDT, CDR2 FYEKMQ (reference sequence). This CDR3 is built from 14 residues. The chain's CDR3 is CASSFGTSNYGYTF. The CDR3 bases are TGTGCCAGCAGCTTCGGGACCTCTAACTATGGCTACACCTTC.

The chain carries TRBV2 and TRBJ1-4; no clear D. Trimming removed 2 bases at V and 0 bases at J, with 7 bases between. Germline V gene data show CDR1 as SNHLY and CDR2 as FYNNEI. The CDR3 extends over 15 amino acids. This chain's CDR3 is CASSESWTTNEKLFF. CDR3 bases: TGTGCCAGCAGTGAATCCTGGACAACTAATGAAAAACTGTTTTTT.

This clone appeared a few times. The chain recombines TRBV5-4 with TRBJ1-1; D unresolved. Trimming removed 0 bases from V and 0 bases from J, with 3 bases in between. The CDR3 is 13 residues long. Germline lookup yields CDR1 SGHNT and CDR2 YYREEE (reference sequence). The CDR3 bases are TGTGCCAGCAGCTTGGATATGAACACTGAAGCTTTCTTT. Protein sequence: CASSLDMNTEAFF.